The 26 T cell receptor beta chains below were found in one sample sequenced in a study of long-term antiretroviral therapy in people with HIV. The assay used was immunoSEQ (version v3.0), run at survey level. Generated by immunoSEQ multiplex PCR, the TCRdb table keeps only in-frame clones and is missing some. The sample consists of 6,500 or so clones, 80% to 90% of them appearing once. Sequenced here: unsorted PBMCs, sampled 3.7 years after starting antiretroviral therapy. The receptors were gathered from a woman aged 45-60 years with HIV.

The chain recombines TRBV10-3 with TRBJ2-6, with a tentative D call TRBD1 (5 bases). The V end lost 10 bases, the J end lost 0 bases, and 10 bases lay between the germline ends. Germline V lookup: CDR1 ENHRY, CDR2 SYGVKD. This CDR3 has 14 residues. The DNA of the CDR3 is TGTGCCACGAAACAGGACTCTGGGGCCAACGTCCTGACTTTC. Residues: CATKQDSGANVLTF.

CDR3 in DNA: TGTGCCAGCATCCAACAAGAGGGGCTAGCGGGAATCGGTGAGCAGTTCTTC. Protein product: CASIQQEGLAGIGEQFF. This chain links TRBV7-9 with TRBJ2-1; 9 positions agree with TRBD2. Per germline, CDR1 SEHNR and CDR2 FQNEAQ (reference sequence). This CDR3 region has 17 residues. V gave up 7 bases and J gave up 9 bases; unmatched junction bases: 19. The variable domain in full, completed from reference TRBV7-9 and TRBJ2-1, reads DTGVSQNPRHKITKRGQNVTFRCDPISEHNRLYWYRQTLGQGPEFLTYFQNEAQLEKSRLLSDRFSAERPKGSFSTLEIQRTEQGDSAMYLCASIQQEGLAGIGEQFFGPGTRLTVL.

The gene calls are TRBV21-1 and TRBJ1-1. TRBV21-1 is termed a pseudogene. There are 14 residues in the CDR3. DNA for the CDR3: TGTGCCAGCAGCAAAGACGGGGGGGACACTGAAGCTTTCTTT. Protein product: CASSKDGGDTEAFF.

This rearrangement joins TRBV9 to TRBJ1-3; no clear D. V gave up 5 bases and J gave up 4 bases, with 7 bases separating them. Germline V lookup: CDR1 SGDLS, CDR2 YYNGEE. CDR3 length: 12 residues. Written as DNA, the CDR3 is TGTGCCAGCAGTCCAAACGGAAACACCATATATTTT. This gives the protein CASSPNGNTIYF.

This chain connects TRBV28 to TRBJ2-3; unclear D gene. V gave up 5 bases and J gave up 6 bases, with 12 bases separating them. CDR3 length: 13 amino acids. CDR1 and CDR2 from the germline V gene are MDHEN and SYDVKM. The CDR3 is CASSRTGSDTQYF. In DNA form, the CDR3 reads TGTGCCAGCAGTCGTACGGGTTCCGATACGCAGTATTTT.

The chain has TRBV5-4 and TRBJ2-3, with 11 bases lining up with TRBD2. Trimming removed 3 bases from V and 1 base from J; junction bases left unmatched: 10. Germline V gives CDR1 SGHNT, CDR2 YYREEE (reference sequence). This CDR3 has 18 amino acids. The chain's CDR3 is CASSSGTSGSGRTDTQYF. Here the CDR3 DNA reads TGTGCCAGCAGCTCCGGGACTAGCGGAAGTGGGCGCACAGATACGCAGTATTTT.

The chain carries TRBV11-3 and TRBJ2-2; 13 nucleotides align to TRBD2. V was pared by 4 bases and J by 5 bases, with 7 bases of the junction left unmatched. CDR3 size: 17 residues. Germline assignment: CDR1 SGHNT and CDR2 YENEEA. CDR3: CASSSGGTSGTTGELFF. CDR3 nucleotide sequence: TGTGCCAGCAGCTCCGGCGGGACTAGCGGGACTACCGGGGAGCTGTTTTTT.

The V gene is TRBV7-2, the J gene TRBJ2-7, with D uncertain. The CDR3 runs 14 residues. The V gene's germline CDR1 is SGHTA and CDR2 FQGNSA. V lost 0 bases to trimming and J lost 2 bases, with 8 bases between them. CDR3 sequence reads: CASSLAGGPYEQYF. The CDR3 DNA sequence: TGTGCCAGCAGCTTAGCAGGCGGTCCCTACGAGCAGTACTTC.

The gene calls are TRBV29-1 and TRBJ1-1; a possible D gene is TRBD1 (5 bases). V shed 7 bases and J shed 1 base, with 13 bases lying between them. CDR1 and CDR2 from the germline V gene are SQVTM and ANQGSEA. This CDR3 is built from 13 residues. CDR3: CSARGTGNTEAFF. DNA for the CDR3: TGCAGCGCTCGGGGAACAGGGAACACTGAAGCTTTCTTT.

This rearrangement joins TRBV2 to TRBJ2-1; the match to TRBD2 covers 7 bases. CDR3 length: 15 amino acids. Germline V gene data show CDR1 as SNHLY and CDR2 as FYNNEI. With V trimmed by 3 bases and J by 2 bases, 4 bases remained unmatched. The CDR3, as DNA: TGTGCCAGCAGTGAGGCGGGGGTGGCCTACAATGAGCAGTTCTTC. Amino acids: CASSEAGVAYNEQFF.

The chain uses TRBV7-2 and TRBJ2-5; a possible D gene is TRBD1 (7 bases). The CDR3 extends over 14 amino acids. Germline V gene lookup returns CDR1 SGHTA and CDR2 FQGNSA. V shed 7 bases and J shed 5 bases, with 17 bases lying between them. CDR3 DNA sequence: TGTGCCAGCAACTATCAGGGGGGTTGGGAGACCCAGTACTTC. It yields the protein CASNYQGGWETQYF.

The CDR3 loop is CASSIGVFSNQPQHF. CDR3 bases: TGTGCCAGTAGTATTGGCGTCTTTAGCAATCAGCCCCAGCATTTT. The V gene is TRBV19, the J gene TRBJ1-5; D is ambiguous. CDR3 size: 15 residues. CDR1 and CDR2 (germline): LNHDA, SQIVND (reference sequence). Trimming stripped 3 bases from V and 0 bases from J, with 9 bases between.

This clone was seen only once. V is TRBV5-1 and J is TRBJ2-1; 11 nucleotides align to TRBD2. Per germline, CDR1 SGHRS and CDR2 YFSETQ. The CDR3 contains 16 residues. The V and J ends lost 1 base and 0 bases, in that order; junction bases with no gene match: 0. CDR3 DNA sequence: TGCGCCAGCAGCTTGACTAGCGGGAGCTCCTACAATGAGCAGTTCTTC. This sequence encodes CASSLTSGSSYNEQFF.

The rearrangement uses TRBV19 and TRBJ2-1; 7 nucleotides agree with TRBD2. The CDR3 consists of 20 residues. V trimming: 1 base; J trimming: 0 bases; junction bases outside the gene matches: 15. Germline CDR1 LNHDA, CDR2 SQIVND (reference sequence). In DNA, the CDR3 is TGTGCCAGTAGTATAGGACTAACGGGAGGCACTCCTAGCTCCTACAATGAGCAGTTCTTC. Protein sequence: CASSIGLTGGTPSSYNEQFF.

The chain uses TRBV19 and TRBJ2-1; the D gene is possibly TRBD2 (6 bases). Per the germline V gene, CDR1 is LNHDA and CDR2 is SQIVND (reference sequence). The CDR3 sequence is 14 residues long. V lost 3 bases and J lost 7, with 13 bases in between. This CDR3 is CASSISGPLNEQFF. Written as DNA, the CDR3 is TGTGCCAGTAGTATCAGCGGGCCCTTGAATGAGCAGTTCTTC.

The genes are TRBV7-9 and TRBJ1-4; unclear D gene. The CDR3 is 15 residues long. Trimming stripped 8 bases from V and 0 bases from J, with 13 bases between. The germline V gene encodes CDR1 SEHNR and CDR2 FQNEAQ (reference sequence). The CDR3, as DNA: TGTGCCAGCGCTCAAATGGGGACAACTAATGAAAAACTGTTTTTT. It yields the protein CASAQMGTTNEKLFF.

V gene TRBV20-1 combines with J gene TRBJ2-7; no firm D call. The CDR3 length is 11 residues. Germline V gene lookup returns CDR1 DFQATT and CDR2 SNEGSKA (reference sequence). V lost 0 bases to trimming and J lost 2 bases, with 2 bases between them. The CDR3 sequence is CSAREAYEQYF. The CDR3 DNA reads TGCAGTGCTAGAGAAGCCTACGAGCAGTACTTC.

The gene calls are TRBV7-9 and TRBJ1-3, with 9 bases matching TRBD1. Trimming took 6 bases from V and 3 from J; bases not matched to a gene: 6. The CDR3 has 15 residues. Germline V gene data show CDR1 as SEHNR and CDR2 as FQNEAQ (reference sequence). The CDR3 DNA reads TGTGCCAGCAGGACACAGGGGGCTAGTGGAAACACCATATATTTT. It yields the protein CASRTQGASGNTIYF.

The chain is built from TRBV5-5 and TRBJ2-7; D not resolved. Deletions cut 4 bases from V and 2 bases from J, with 16 bases between. The CDR3 has 15 residues. In germline, CDR1 is SGHKS, CDR2 YYEKEE (reference sequence). The CDR3: CASSPIASPTYEQYF. For the CDR3, the DNA is TGTGCCAGCAGCCCCATAGCTTCTCCAACCTACGAGCAGTACTTC.

The V gene is TRBV6-6, the J gene TRBJ2-2; D unresolved. Trimming took off 0 bases at V and 3 bases at J, with 8 bases between the two ends. The CDR3 covers 15 residues. Per the germline V gene, CDR1 is MNHNY and CDR2 is SVGAGI (reference sequence). CDR3 sequence reads: CASSYSDWHTGELFF. The CDR3 coding sequence is TGTGCCAGCAGTTACTCTGACTGGCACACCGGGGAGCTGTTTTTT.

CDR3 DNA sequence: TGTGCCAGCATCAATATTTTTGAGGGGGCGAACACCGGGGAGCTGTTTTTT. Its translation: CASINIFEGANTGELFF. The rearrangement links TRBV11-2 to TRBJ2-2; a weak D match, TRBD1 (6 bases). V lost 7 bases to trimming and J lost 0 bases, with 18 bases between them. The CDR3 runs to 17 residues. Germline CDR1 and CDR2: SGHAT and FQNNGV.

The gene calls are TRBV7-2 and TRBJ2-7; 7 bases map to TRBD1. Germline loops: CDR1 SGHTA, CDR2 FQGNSA. J lost 3 bases, V lost 4 bases, and 6 bases had no gene match. The CDR3 extends over 14 amino acids. The CDR3 spells CASSSRQGSYEQYF. In DNA form, the CDR3 reads TGTGCCAGCAGCTCCCGACAGGGTAGCTACGAGCAGTACTTC.

This clone came up a few times. This chain joins TRBV10-1 and TRBJ1-5, with 9 bases matching TRBD1. With 9 bases clipped from V and 4 bases from J, the junction kept 10 bases outside the gene matches. The germline V gene has CDR1 WNHNN and CDR2 SYGVQD (reference sequence). This CDR3 has 15 residues. CDR3 sequence (DNA): TGCGCCAGTCTTGGACAGGGGCGAAGGAATCAGCCCCAGCATTTT. It is translated as CASLGQGRRNQPQHF.

The genes are TRBV29-1 and TRBJ2-5; the D gene is possibly TRBD2 (5 bases). V was clipped by 4 bases and J by 0 bases, with 15 bases between them. Per germline, CDR1 SQVTM and CDR2 ANQGSEA. CDR3 size: 15 residues. The CDR3 loop reads CSVGDTRRYQETQYF. CDR3 sequence (DNA): TGCAGCGTTGGAGACACCCGGAGGTACCAAGAGACCCAGTACTTC.

The chain recombines TRBV15 with TRBJ1-4, with D perhaps matching TRBD1 (5 bases). Germline CDR1 and CDR2: LNHNV and YYDKDF (reference sequence). CDR3 length: 16 residues. The V end was cut by 1 base, the J end by 3 bases, with 12 bases between. The CDR3 nucleotides read TGTGCCACCAGCAGAGTAAGAGGGACGTCTAATGAAAAACTGTTTTTT. This sequence encodes CATSRVRGTSNEKLFF.

This chain connects TRBV5-1 to TRBJ2-2; 10 bases match TRBD2. This CDR3 contains 16 residues. Germline lookup yields CDR1 SGHRS and CDR2 YFSETQ. V lost 1 base and J lost 1; bases outside the gene matches: 1. CDR3 sequence: CASSLWTSGNTGELFF. In DNA form, the CDR3 reads TGCGCCAGCAGCTTGTGGACTAGCGGGAACACCGGGGAGCTGTTTTTT.